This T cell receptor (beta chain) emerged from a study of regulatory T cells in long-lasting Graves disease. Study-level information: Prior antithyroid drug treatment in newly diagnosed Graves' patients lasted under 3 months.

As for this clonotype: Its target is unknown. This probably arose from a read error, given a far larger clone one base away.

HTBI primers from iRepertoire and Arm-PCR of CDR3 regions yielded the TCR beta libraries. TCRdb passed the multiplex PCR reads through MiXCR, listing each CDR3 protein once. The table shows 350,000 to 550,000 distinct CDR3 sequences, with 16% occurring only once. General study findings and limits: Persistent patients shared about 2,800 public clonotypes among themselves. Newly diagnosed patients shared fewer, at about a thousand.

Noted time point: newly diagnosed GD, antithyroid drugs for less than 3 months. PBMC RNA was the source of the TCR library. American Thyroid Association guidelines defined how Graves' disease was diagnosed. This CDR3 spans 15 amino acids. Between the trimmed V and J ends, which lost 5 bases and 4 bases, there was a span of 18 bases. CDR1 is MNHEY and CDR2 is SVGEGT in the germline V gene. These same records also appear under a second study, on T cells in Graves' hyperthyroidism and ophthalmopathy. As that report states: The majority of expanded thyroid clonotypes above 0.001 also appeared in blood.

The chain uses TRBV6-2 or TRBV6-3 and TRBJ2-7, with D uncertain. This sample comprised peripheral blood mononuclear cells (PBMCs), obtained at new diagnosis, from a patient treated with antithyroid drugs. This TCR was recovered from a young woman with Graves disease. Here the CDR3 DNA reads TGTGCCAGCAGTGCAATACACCCGGCCGTATACGAGCAGTACTTC. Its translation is CASSAIHPAVYEQYF.